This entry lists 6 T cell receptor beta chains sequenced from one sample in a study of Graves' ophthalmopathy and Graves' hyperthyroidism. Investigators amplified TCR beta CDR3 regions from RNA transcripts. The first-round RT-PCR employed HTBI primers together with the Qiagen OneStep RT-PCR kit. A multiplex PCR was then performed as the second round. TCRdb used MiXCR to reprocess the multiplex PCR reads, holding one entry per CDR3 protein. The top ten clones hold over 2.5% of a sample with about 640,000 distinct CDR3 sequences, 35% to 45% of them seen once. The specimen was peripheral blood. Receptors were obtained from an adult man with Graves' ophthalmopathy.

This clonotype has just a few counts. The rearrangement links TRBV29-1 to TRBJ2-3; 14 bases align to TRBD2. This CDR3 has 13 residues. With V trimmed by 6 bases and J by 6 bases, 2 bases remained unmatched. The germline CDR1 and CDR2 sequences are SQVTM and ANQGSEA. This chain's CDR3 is CSVGLAGADTQYF. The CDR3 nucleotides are TGCAGCGTGGGACTAGCGGGAGCCGATACGCAGTATTTT.

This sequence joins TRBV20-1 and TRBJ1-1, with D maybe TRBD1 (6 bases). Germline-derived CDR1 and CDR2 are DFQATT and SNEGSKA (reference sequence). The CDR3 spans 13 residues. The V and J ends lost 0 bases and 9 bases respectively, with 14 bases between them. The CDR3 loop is CSAREVTGLKAFF. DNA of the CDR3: TGCAGTGCTAGAGAGGTAACAGGGTTGAAAGCTTTCTTT.

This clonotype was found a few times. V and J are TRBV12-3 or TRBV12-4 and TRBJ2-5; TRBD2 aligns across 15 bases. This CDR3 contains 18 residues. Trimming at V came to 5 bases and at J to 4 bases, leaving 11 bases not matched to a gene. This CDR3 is CASSMGLAGGLGRETQYF. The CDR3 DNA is TGTGCCAGCAGTATGGGACTAGCGGGAGGTCTTGGTAGAGAGACCCAGTACTTC.

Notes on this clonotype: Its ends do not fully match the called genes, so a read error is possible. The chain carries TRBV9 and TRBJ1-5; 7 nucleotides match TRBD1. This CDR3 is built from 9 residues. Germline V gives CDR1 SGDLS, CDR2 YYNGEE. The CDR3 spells CASSGRQGF. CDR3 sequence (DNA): TGTGCCAGCAGCGGACGACAGGGTTTT.

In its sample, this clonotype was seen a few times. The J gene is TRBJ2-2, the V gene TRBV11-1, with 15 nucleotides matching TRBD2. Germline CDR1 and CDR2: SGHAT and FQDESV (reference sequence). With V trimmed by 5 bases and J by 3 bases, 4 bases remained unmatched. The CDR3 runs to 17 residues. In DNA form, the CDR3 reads TGTGCCAGCAGCCCTGGACTAGCGGGGGGGTACACCGGGGAGCTGTTTTTT. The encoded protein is CASSPGLAGGYTGELFF.

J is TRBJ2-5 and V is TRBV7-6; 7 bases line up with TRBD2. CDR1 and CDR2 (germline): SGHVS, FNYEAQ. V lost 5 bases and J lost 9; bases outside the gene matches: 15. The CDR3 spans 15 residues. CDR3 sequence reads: CASSRGQGAGEAQYF. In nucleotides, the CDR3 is TGTGCCAGCAGCCGAGGACAAGGGGCGGGGGAGGCCCAGTACTTC.